These T cell receptor beta chains were read from a single sample in a study of beta chain features in type 1 diabetes. Generated by immunoSEQ multiplex PCR, the TCRdb table keeps only in-frame clones and is missing some. The repertoire has 300,000 to 450,000 clones, around an eighth of them found once; the top ten carry 0.008% to 0.011%. The sample comprised naive CD4+ T cells from blood. These receptors were obtained from a woman aged 18-30 years with type 1 diabetes. The CDR3 runs from the conserved cysteine through the conserved F or W. Part of the rows lack a size; the others show once, few, many or a class for expanded clones.

J gene: TRBJ2-3; clone size: -; V gene: TRBV28; CDR3 protein: CASRDYSTDTQYF
J gene: TRBJ2-7; clone size: -; V gene: TRBV7-9; CDR3 protein: CASSDQGPYEQYF
J gene: TRBJ1-5; clone size: -; V gene: TRBV28; CDR3 protein: CASSLGTGSQPQHF
J gene: TRBJ2-7; clone size: -; V gene: TRBV4-3; CDR3 protein: CASSQVGGGAREQYF
J gene: TRBJ2-5; clone size: -; V gene: TRBV28; CDR3 protein: CASTTGVETQYF
J gene: TRBJ1-2; clone size: -; V gene: TRBV4-1; CDR3 protein: CASSQADRNHGYTF
J gene: TRBJ1-4; clone size: -; V gene: TRBV10-3; CDR3 protein: CAIKDRAANEKLFF
J gene: TRBJ2-2; clone size: -; V gene: TRBV4-1; CDR3 protein: CASSQPTRRLAGELFF
J gene: TRBJ1-1; clone size: few; V gene: TRBV18; CDR3 protein: CASRQLPMNTEAFF
J gene: TRBJ2-7; clone size: -; V gene: TRBV4-3; CDR3 protein: CASSQLAPGTYEQYF
J gene: TRBJ1-2; clone size: -; V gene: TRBV5-1; CDR3 protein: CASSLNEQGLNGYTF
J gene: TRBJ1-1; clone size: -; V gene: TRBV7-2; CDR3 protein: CASSFRTVANTEAFF
J gene: TRBJ1-2; clone size: few; V gene: TRBV7-9; CDR3 protein: CASSPGEGYGYTF
J gene: TRBJ1-4; clone size: few; V gene: TRBV10-3; CDR3 protein: CAISQDRGNEKLFF
J gene: TRBJ2-3; clone size: few; V gene: TRBV7-2; CDR3 protein: CASSLAQRDTQYF